This T cell receptor beta chain was retrieved from a study of T cells in Graves' hyperthyroidism and ophthalmopathy. Study-wide context: It was at initial diagnosis, before any treatment, that peripheral blood was collected.

V was clipped by 0 bases and J by 5 bases; unmatched bases: 5. Per germline, CDR1 SGHRS and CDR2 YFSETQ. This CDR3 spans 14 amino acids. Clinical symptoms, serum thyroxine and TRAb, thyroid ultrasound and orbital computed tomography were used for the diagnoses. From more than 9.5 ml of fresh peripheral blood, PBMCs were isolated. Using RNA transcripts as the source, TCR beta CDR3 regions were amplified. TCR CDR3 regions were first amplified by RT-PCR with HTBI primers. MiXCR, run by TCRdb on the multiplex PCR reads, gives a single entry per CDR3 protein. This sample carries 500,000 or so distinct CDR3 sequences, 17% of them seen once, and the ten largest clones take approximately 15%. Comment on this clonotype: As yet, its antigen is unknown.

Overall study findings and caveats: Prediction of ophthalmopathy progression came a median 6.5 months pre-onset.

Sequenced: blood. The genes are TRBV5-1 and TRBJ2-7, with TRBD1 matching 7 bases. This clonotype was obtained from a woman aged 18-35 years with Graves' ophthalmopathy. CDR3 nucleotides: TGCGCCAGCAGCTTGGAGACAGGGAGACACGAGCAGTACTTC. Translation: CASSLETGRHEQYF.